This T cell receptor beta chain was documented in a study of cytomegalovirus exposure and HLA in healthy donors. Assay used: immunoSEQ multiplex PCR; TCRdb lists only in-frame clones, some missing. The table shows more than 110,000 clones, with approximately 94% occurring only once. Germline V gives CDR1 MDHEN, CDR2 SYDVKM. Trimming removed 7 bases from V and 7 bases from J, with 7 bases in between. The CDR3 is 11 residues long. The sample taken for sequencing was PBMCs. This clonotype was sampled from a man younger than 35 in good health and CMV-seropositive. The J gene is TRBJ2-2, the V gene TRBV28; D gene unclear. The CDR3 loop reads CASISGGELFF. CDR3 DNA: TGTGCCAGCATCTCCGGCGGGGAGCTGTTTTTT.